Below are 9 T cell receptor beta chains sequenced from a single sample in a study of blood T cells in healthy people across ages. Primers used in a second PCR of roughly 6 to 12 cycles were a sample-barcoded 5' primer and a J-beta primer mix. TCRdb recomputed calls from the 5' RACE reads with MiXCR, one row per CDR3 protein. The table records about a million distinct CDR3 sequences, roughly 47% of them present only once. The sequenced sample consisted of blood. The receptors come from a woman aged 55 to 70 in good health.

The CDR3 DNA reads TGCGCCAGCAGCTCTGTCGTTACTAGCGGGAGCTACGAGCAGTACTTC. It is translated as CASSSVVTSGSYEQYF. J is TRBJ2-7 and V is TRBV5-1, with 11 positions matching TRBD2. The CDR3 covers 16 residues. Losses at the gene ends were 3 bases for V and 3 bases for J; bases not matched to a gene: 8. Germline loops: CDR1 SGHRS, CDR2 YFSETQ.

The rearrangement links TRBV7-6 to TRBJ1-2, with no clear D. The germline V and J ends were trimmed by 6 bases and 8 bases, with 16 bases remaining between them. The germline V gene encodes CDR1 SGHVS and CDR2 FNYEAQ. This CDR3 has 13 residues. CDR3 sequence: CASSSGPLWGYTF. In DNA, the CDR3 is TGTGCCAGCAGTTCCGGGCCCCTTTGGGGCTACACCTTC.

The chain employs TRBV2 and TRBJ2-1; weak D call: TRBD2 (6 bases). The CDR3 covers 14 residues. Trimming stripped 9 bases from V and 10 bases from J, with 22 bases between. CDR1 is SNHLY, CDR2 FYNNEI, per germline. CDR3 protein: CASEEGSNQGEQFF. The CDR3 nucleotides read TGTGCCAGTGAGGAGGGGTCAAATCAAGGGGAGCAGTTCTTC.

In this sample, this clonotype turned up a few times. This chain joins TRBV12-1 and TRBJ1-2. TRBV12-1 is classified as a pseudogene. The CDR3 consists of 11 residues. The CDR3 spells CASHRTWSYTF. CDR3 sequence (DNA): TGTGCCAGCCACAGAACTTGGAGCTACACCTTC.

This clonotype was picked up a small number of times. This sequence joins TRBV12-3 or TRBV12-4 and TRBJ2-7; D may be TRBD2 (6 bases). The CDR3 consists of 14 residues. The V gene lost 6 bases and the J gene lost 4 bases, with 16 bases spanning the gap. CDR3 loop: CASSRGTMSYEQYF. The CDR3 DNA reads TGTGCCAGCAGCCGGGGGACCATGTCGTACGAGCAGTACTTC.

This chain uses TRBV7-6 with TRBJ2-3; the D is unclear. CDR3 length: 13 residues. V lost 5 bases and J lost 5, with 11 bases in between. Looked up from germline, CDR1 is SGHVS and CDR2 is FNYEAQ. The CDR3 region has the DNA TGTGCCAGCAGCCCGCGGCTAGAAGATACGCAGTATTTT. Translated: CASSPRLEDTQYF. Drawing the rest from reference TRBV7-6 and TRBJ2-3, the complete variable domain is GAGVSQSPRYKVTKRGQDVALRCDPISGHVSLYWYRQALGQGPEFLTYFNYEAQQDKSGLPNDRFSAERPEGSISTLTIQRTEQRDSAMYRCASSPRLEDTQYFGPGTRLTVL.

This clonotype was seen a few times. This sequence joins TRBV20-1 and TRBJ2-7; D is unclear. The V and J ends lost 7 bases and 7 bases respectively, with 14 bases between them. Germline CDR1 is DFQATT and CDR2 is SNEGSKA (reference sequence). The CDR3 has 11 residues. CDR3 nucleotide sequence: TGCAGTGTTAGGACCCCGTGGGAGCAGTACTTC. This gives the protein CSVRTPWEQYF.

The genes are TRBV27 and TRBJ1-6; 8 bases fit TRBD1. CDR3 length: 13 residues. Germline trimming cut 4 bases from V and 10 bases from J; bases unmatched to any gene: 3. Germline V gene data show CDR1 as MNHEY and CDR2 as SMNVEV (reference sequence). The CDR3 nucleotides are TGTGCCAGCAGTTCGAGACAGGGGTCACCCCTCCACTTT. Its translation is CASSSRQGSPLHF.

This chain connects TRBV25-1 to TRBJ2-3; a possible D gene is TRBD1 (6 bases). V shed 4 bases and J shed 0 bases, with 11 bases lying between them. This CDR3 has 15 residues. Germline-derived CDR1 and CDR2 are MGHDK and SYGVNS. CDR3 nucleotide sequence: TGTGCCAGCAGTGCGCTAGACAGGAGCACAGATACGCAGTATTTT. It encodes CASSALDRSTDTQYF.